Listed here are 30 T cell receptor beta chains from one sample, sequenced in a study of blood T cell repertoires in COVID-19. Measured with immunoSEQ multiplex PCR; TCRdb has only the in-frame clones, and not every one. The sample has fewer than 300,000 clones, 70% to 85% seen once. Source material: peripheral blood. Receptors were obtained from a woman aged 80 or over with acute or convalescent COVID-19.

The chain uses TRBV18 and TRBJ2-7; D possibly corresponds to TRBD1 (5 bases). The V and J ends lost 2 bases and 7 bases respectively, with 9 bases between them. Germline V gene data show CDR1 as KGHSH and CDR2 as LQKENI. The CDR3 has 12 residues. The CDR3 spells CASSPGAREQYF. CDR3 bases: TGTGCCAGCTCACCAGGGGCGCGGGAGCAGTACTTC.

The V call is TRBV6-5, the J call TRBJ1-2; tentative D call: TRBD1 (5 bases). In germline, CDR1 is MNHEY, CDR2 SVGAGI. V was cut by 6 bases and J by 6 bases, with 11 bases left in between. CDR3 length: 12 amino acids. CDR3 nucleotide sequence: TGTGCCAGCAGGTCGGGGGGGGATGGCTACACCTTC. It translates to CASRSGGDGYTF.

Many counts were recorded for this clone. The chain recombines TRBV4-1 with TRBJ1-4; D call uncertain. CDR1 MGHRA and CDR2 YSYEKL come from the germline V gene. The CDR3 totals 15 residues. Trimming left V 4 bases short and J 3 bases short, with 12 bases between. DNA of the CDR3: TGCGCCAGCAGCCGGTTTGTGCTAGCTAATGAAAAACTGTTTTTT. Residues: CASSRFVLANEKLFF.

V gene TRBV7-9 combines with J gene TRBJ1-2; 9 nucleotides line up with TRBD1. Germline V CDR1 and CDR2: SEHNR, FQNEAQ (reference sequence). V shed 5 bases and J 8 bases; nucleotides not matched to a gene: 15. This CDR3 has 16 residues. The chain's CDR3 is CASSAPGQGDVGGYTF. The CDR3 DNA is TGTGCCAGCAGCGCCCCGGGACAGGGTGATGTGGGAGGCTACACCTTC. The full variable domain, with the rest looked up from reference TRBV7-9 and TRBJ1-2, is DTGVSQNPRHKITKRGQNVTFRCDPISEHNRLYWYRQTLGQGPEFLTYFQNEAQLEKSRLLSDRFSAERPKGSFSTLEIQRTEQGDSAMYLCASSAPGQGDVGGYTFGSGTRLTVV.

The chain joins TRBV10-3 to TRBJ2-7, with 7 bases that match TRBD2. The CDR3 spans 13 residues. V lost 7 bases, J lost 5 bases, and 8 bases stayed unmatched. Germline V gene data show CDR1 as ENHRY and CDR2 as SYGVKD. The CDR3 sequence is CAITGGSFHEQYF. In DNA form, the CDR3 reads TGTGCCATCACCGGCGGGAGCTTTCACGAGCAGTACTTC.

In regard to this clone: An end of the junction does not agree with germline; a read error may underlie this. In nucleotides, the CDR3 is TGTGCCAGCAGTTCCCGACAGAGCCGTACGACCTTT. Its translation: CASSSRQSRTTF. This chain connects TRBV28 to TRBJ1-1; maybe TRBD1 (5 bases). This CDR3 region has 12 residues. Germline V CDR1 and CDR2: MDHEN, SYDVKM. The full variable domain, its missing parts supplied by reference TRBV28 and TRBJ1-1, is DVKVTQSSRYLVKRTGEKVFLECVQDMDHENMFWYRQDPGLGLRLIYFSYDVKMKEKGDIPEGYSVSREKKERFSLILESASTNQTSMYLCASSSRQSRTTFGQGTRLTVV.

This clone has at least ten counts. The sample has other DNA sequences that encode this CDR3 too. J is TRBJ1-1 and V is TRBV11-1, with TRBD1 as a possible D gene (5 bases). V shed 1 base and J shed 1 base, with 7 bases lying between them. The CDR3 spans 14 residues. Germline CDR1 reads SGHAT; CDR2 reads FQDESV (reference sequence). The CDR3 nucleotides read TGTGCCAGCAGCTTAGGGGGCGGGAACACTGAAGCTTTCTTT. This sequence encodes CASSLGGGNTEAFF. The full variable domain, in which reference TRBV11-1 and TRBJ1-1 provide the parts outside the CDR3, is EAEVAQSPRYKITEKSQAVAFWCDPISGHATLYWYRQILGQGPELLVQFQDESVVDDSQLPKDRFSAERLKGVDSTLKIQPAELGDSAMYLCASSLGGGNTEAFFGQGTRLTVV.

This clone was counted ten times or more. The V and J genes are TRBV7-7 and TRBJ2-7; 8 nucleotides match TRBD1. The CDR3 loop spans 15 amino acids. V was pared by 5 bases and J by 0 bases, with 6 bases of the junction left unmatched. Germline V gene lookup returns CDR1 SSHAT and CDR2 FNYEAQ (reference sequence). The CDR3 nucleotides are TGTGCCAGCAGCCCCGGACAGGGATTCTCCTACGAGCAGTACTTC. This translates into CASSPGQGFSYEQYF.

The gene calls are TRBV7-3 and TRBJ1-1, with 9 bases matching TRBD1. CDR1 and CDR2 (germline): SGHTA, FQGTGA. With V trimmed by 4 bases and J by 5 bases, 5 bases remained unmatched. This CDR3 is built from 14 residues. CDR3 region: CASSSGTGLTEAFF. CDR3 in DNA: TGTGCCAGCAGCTCCGGGACAGGGTTGACTGAAGCTTTCTTT. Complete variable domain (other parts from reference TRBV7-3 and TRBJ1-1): GAGVSQTPSNKVTEKGKYVELRCDPISGHTALYWYRQSLGQGPEFLIYFQGTGAADDSGLPNDRFFAVRPEGSVSTLKIQRTERGDSAVYLCASSSGTGLTEAFFGQGTRLTVV.

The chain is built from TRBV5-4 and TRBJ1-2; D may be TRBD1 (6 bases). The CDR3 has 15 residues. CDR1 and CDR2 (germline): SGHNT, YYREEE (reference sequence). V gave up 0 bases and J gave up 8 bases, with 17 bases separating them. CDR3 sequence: CASSLGPARGEGYTF. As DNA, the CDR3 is TGTGCCAGCAGCTTGGGACCCGCCAGGGGCGAGGGCTACACCTTC.

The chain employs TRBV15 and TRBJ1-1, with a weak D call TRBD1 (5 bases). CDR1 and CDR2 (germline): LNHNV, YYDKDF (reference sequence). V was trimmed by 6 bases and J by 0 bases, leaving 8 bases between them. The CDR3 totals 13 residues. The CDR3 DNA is TGTGCCACCAGGGAGGGGATGAACACTGAAGCTTTCTTT. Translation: CATREGMNTEAFF. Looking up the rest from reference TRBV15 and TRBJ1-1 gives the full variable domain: DAMVIQNPRYQVTQFGKPVTLSCSQTLNHNVMYWYQQKSSQAPKLLFHYYDKDFNNEADTPDNFQSRRPNTSFCFLDIRSPGLGDTAMYLCATREGMNTEAFFGQGTRLTVV.

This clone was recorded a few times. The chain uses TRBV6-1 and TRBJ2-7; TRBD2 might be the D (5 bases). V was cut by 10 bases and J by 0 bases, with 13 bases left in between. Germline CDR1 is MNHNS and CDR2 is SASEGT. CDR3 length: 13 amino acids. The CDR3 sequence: CATLKAGSYEQYF. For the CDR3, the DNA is TGTGCCACCTTGAAGGCGGGCTCCTACGAGCAGTACTTC.

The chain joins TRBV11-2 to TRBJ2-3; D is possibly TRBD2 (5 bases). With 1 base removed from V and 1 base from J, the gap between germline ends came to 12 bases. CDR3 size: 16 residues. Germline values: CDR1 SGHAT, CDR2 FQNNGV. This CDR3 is CASSLVGGPRTDTQYF. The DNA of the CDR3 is TGTGCCAGCAGCTTAGTTGGAGGCCCCCGCACAGATACGCAGTATTTT.

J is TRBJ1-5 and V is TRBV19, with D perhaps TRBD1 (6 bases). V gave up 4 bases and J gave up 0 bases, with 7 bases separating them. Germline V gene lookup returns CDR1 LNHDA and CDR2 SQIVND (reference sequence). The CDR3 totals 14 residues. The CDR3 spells CASSRTVSNQPQHF. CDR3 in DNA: TGTGCCAGTAGTAGGACAGTTAGCAATCAGCCCCAGCATTTT. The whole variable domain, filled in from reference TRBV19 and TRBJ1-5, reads DGGITQSPKYLFRKEGQNVTLSCEQNLNHDAMYWYRQDPGQGLRLIYYSQIVNDFQKGDIAEGYSVSREKKESFPLTVTSAQKNPTAFYLCASSRTVSNQPQHFGDGTRLSIL.

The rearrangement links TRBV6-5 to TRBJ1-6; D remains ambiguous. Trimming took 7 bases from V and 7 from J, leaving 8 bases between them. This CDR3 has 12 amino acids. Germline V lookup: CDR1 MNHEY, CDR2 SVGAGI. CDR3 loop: CASTRGNSPLHF. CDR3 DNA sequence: TGTGCCAGCACCCGAGGCAATTCACCCCTCCACTTT.

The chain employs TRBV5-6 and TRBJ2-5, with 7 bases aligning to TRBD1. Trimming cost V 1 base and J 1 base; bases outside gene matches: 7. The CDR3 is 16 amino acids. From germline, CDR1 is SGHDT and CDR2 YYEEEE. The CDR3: CASSLKGWTGQETQYF. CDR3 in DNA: TGTGCCAGCAGCTTGAAGGGCTGGACAGGCCAAGAGACCCAGTACTTC. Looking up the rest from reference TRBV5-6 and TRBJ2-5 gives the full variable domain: DAGVTQSPTHLIKTRGQQVTLRCSPKSGHDTVSWYQQALGQGPQFIFQYYEEEERQRGNFPDRFSGHQFPNYSSELNVNALLLGDSALYLCASSLKGWTGQETQYFGPGTRLLVL.

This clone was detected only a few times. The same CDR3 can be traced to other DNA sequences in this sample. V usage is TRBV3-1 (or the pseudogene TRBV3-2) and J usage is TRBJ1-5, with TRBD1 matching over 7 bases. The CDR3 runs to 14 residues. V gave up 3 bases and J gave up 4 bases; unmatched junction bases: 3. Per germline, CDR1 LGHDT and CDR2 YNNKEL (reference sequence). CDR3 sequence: CASSQTQGNQPQHF. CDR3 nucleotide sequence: TGTGCCAGCAGCCAGACACAGGGGAATCAGCCCCAGCATTTT.

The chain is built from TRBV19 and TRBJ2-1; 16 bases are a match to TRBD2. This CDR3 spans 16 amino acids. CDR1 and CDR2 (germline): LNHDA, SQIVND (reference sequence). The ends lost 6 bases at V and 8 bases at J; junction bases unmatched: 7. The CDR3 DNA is TGTGCCAGTAGCCAAATCGGGACTAGCGGGAGGGATGAGCAGTTCTTC. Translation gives CASSQIGTSGRDEQFF. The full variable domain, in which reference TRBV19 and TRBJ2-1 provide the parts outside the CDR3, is DGGITQSPKYLFRKEGQNVTLSCEQNLNHDAMYWYRQDPGQGLRLIYYSQIVNDFQKGDIAEGYSVSREKKESFPLTVTSAQKNPTAFYLCASSQIGTSGRDEQFFGPGTRLTVL.

The CDR3 spells CASSLDGAFGYTF. The CDR3 nucleotides read TGTGCCAGCAGCTTAGATGGGGCGTTTGGCTACACCTTC. This sequence joins TRBV11-2 and TRBJ1-2; TRBD1 might be the D (5 bases). This CDR3 has 13 amino acids. V lost 0 bases, J lost 7 bases, and 9 bases lay in between. The germline V gene encodes CDR1 SGHAT and CDR2 FQNNGV.

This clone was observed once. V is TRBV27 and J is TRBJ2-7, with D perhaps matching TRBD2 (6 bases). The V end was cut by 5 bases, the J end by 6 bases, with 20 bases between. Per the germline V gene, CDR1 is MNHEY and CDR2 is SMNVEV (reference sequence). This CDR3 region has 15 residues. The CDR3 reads CASSPQGTARSEQYF. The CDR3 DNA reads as TGTGCCAGCAGTCCGCAAGGGACTGCTCGTTCCGAGCAGTACTTC.

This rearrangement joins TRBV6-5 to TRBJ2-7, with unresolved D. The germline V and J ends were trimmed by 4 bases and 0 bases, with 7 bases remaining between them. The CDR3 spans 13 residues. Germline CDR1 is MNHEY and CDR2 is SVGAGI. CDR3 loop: CASSSPRSYEQYF. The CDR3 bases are TGTGCCAGCAGTTCCCCTCGCTCCTACGAGCAGTACTTC.

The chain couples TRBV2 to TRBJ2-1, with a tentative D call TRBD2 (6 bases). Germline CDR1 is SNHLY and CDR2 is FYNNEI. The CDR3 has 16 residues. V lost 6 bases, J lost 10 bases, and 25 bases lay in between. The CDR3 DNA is TGTGCCAGCAGGTTACGGGACTGGGCTCTTAAGGCGGAGCAGTTCTTC. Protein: CASRLRDWALKAEQFF.

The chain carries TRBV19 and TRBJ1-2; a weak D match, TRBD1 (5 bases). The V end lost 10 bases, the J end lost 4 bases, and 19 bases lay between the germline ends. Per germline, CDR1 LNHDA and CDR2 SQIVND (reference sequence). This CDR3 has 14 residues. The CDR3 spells CAISPGSGGYGYTF. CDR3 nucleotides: TGTGCCATCTCCCCAGGGTCGGGTGGCTATGGCTACACCTTC.

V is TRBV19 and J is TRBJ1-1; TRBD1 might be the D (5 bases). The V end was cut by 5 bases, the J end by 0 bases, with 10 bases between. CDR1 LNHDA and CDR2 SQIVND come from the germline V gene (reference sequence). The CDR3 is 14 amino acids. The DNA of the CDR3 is TGTGCCAGTAGTTCGGGACTGCTGAACACTGAAGCTTTCTTT. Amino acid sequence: CASSSGLLNTEAFF.

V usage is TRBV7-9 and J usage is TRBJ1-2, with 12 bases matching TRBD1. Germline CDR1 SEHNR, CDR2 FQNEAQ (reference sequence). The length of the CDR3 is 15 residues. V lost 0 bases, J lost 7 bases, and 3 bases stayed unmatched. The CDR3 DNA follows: TGTGCCAGCAGCTTAGCGGGACAGGGGGCCAGTGGCTACACCTTC. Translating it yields CASSLAGQGASGYTF.

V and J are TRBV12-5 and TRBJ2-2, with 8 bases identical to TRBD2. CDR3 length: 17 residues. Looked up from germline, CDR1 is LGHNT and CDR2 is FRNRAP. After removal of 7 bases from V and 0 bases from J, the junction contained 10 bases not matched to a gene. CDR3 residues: CASATSGGAANTGELFF. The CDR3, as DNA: TGTGCTAGTGCCACCTCGGGGGGGGCTGCGAACACCGGGGAGCTGTTTTTT.

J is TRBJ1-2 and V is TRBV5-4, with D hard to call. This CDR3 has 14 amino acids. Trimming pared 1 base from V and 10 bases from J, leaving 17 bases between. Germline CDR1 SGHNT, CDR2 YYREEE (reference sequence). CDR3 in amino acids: CASSLFFGTRDYTF. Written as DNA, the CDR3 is TGTGCCAGCAGCTTGTTCTTCGGCACCCGGGACTACACCTTC.

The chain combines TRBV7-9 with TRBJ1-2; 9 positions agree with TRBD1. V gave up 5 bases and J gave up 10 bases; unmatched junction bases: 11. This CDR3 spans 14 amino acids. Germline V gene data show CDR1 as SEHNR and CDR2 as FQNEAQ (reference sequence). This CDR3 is CASSNPGQGLYYTF. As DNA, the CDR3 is TGTGCCAGCAGCAATCCGGGACAGGGCCTTTACTACACCTTC.

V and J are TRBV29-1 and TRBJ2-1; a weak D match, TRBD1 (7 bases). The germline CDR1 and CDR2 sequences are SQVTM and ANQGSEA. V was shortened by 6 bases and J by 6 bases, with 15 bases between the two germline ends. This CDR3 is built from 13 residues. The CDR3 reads CSVTGRTGNEQFF. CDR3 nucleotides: TGCAGCGTGACAGGGAGGACCGGCAATGAGCAGTTCTTC.

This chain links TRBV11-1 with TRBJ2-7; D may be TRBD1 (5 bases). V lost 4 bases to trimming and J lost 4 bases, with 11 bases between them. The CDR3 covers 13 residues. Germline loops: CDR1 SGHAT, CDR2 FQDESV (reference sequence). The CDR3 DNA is TGTGCCAGCAGCTCGTCATCAGGGTACGAGCAGTACTTC. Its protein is CASSSSSGYEQYF.